Presented here are 23 T cell receptor delta chains from one specimen sequenced in a study of γδ T cells in repeated Plasmodium falciparum infection. TCRdb applied CATT to the multiplex PCR reads for clone calling. In the table there are 70,000 to 95,000 delta-chain clones, around 1.4% of which are singletons. Vgamma9/Vdelta2+ and Vdelta2-negative gammadelta T cells were flow-sorted from PBMC for bulk sequencing. What was sequenced was gamma-delta T cells from blood. The origin of the receptors is a pool of human donors (malaria-infected and uninfected, not separated).

This clone turned up a few times. The protein TCRdb lists belongs to a much larger clone and differs from this DNA's translation at residue 23, which points to a read error; the protein shown is made from the DNA. No J gene call was made, and the V gene is TRDV1; TRDD3 was called by the table and not checked on the DNA. CDR1 and CDR2 from the germline V gene are TSWWSYY and QGS. The CDR3 is 25 residues long. As DNA, the CDR3 is TGTGCTCTTGGGTCCCTCAACAGCCTTCCCTTGTACTGGGGGATACAAAAACCGTACACCGATAAACCCATCTTT. It is translated as CALGSLNSLPLYWGIQKPYTDKPIF.

This clone has only a few counts. It is likely a read error: a sequence one base away is far more abundant. Distinct nucleotide sequences in the sample also encode this CDR3. This rearrangement joins TRDV2 to TRDJ1, with 12 bases lining up with TRDD3. As TCRdb names no J gene, one was assigned here on the basis of a DNA match to germline. Per germline, CDR1 GEAIGNYY and CDR2 EKD. This CDR3 contains 19 residues. The CDR3 region is CACDTLRVLGDTSGDKLIF. The CDR3 DNA reads as TGTGCTTGTGACACACTCCGAGTACTGGGGGATACTTCTGGCGATAAACTCATCTTT.

This clone was seen a few times. It differs at one base from a far larger clone, so likely a read error. Other DNA sequences in this sample translate to the same CDR3. This chain uses TRDV1 with TRDJ1; a weak D match, TRDD2 (6 bases). The J gene, missing from TCRdb, was assigned here through DNA to germline matching. CDR1 and CDR2 from the germline V gene are TSWWSYY and QGS. CDR3 length: 21 amino acids. V was shortened by 7 bases and J by 7 bases, with 40 bases between the two germline ends. The CDR3 nucleotides are TGTGCTCTTGCCTCTACGCAGCCCTCCTACCACCAGGGTTCCGAATTAGGTAAACTCATCTTT. This gives the protein CALASTQPSYHQGSELGKLIF.

A remark on this clone: A read error likely explains this, since a far larger clone differs by one base. Other DNA sequences in the sample encode the same CDR3. The V and J genes are TRDV3 and TRDJ1, with 10 bases lining up with TRDD3. Germline CDR1 reads TVYSNPD; CDR2 reads GDNSRS (reference sequence). The CDR3 runs to 16 residues. After removal of 2 bases from V and 8 bases from J, the junction contained 17 bases not matched to a gene. CDR3 sequence (DNA): TGTGCCTTTGCCCCATGCACTGGGGGATTGACGGACAAACTCATCTTT. Amino acid sequence: CAFAPCTGGLTDKLIF.

This clone has a handful of counts. The protein recorded in TCRdb matches a much larger clone and deviates from this DNA's translation at residue 5, suggesting a read error; the protein here is obtained by translating the DNA. J is TRDJ1 and V is TRDV1; 8 nucleotides agree with TRDD3. The CDR3 has 19 residues. Germline trimming cut 4 bases from V and 2 bases from J; bases unmatched to any gene: 18. The germline V gene has CDR1 TSWWSYY and CDR2 QGS. CDR3 region: CALGGHYVSGDIDTDKLIF. The DNA of the CDR3 is TGTGCTCTTGGGGGACATTACGTCTCGGGGGATATTGATACCGATAAACTCATCTTT.

In this sample, this clone turned up a few times. The amino acid sequence in TCRdb belongs to a much larger clone and departs from this DNA's translation at residue 7, likely a sequencing read error; the sequence shown is translated from the DNA. The J gene is TRDJ1, the V gene TRDV2, with D possibly TRDD3 on 6 matching bases. Here the J gene was assigned by germline matching of the DNA, as TCRdb has none. Germline V CDR1 and CDR2: GEAIGNYY, EKD. The germline V and J ends were trimmed by 1 base and 2 bases, with 16 bases remaining between them. The CDR3 runs to 16 residues. In DNA, the CDR3 is TGTGCCTGTGACACTTCTCGTGGTGGGGGGACCGATAAACTCATCTTT. Protein product: CACDTSRGGGTDKLIF.

Turning to this clone: Given a far larger clone just one base away, this is likely a sequencing read error. Distinct nucleotide sequences in the sample also encode this CDR3. The genes are TRDV2 and TRDJ3; D remains unclear. Since TCRdb gives no J gene, matching the DNA to germline was used here to assign it. There are 19 residues in the CDR3. CDR1 and CDR2 from the germline V gene are GEAIGNYY and EKD. V was cut by 1 base and J by 1 base, with 16 bases left in between. This chain's CDR3 is CACDTGGPLSSWDTRQMFF. CDR3 DNA: TGTGCCTGTGACACGGGTGGGCCCCTTAGTTCCTGGGACACCCGACAGATGTTTTTC.

This clone was recorded a few times. This DNA translates differently at residue 8 from the TCRdb protein, which is that of a much larger clone; a read error is likely, and the protein shown is the DNA's own translation. The CDR3 region is CACDTIDPSWKTGDVTATDKLIF. The DNA of the CDR3 is TGTGCCTGTGACACCATTGACCCTTCCTGGAAGACTGGGGATGTTACGGCGACCGATAAACTCATCTTT. V and J are TRDV2 and TRDJ1; the D gene could be TRDD2 or TRDD3 (7 bases each). CDR3 length: 23 residues. CDR1 is GEAIGNYY, CDR2 EKD, per germline. V was clipped by 0 bases and J by 2 bases, with 36 bases between them.

This clone appeared a few times. The protein given by TCRdb reflects a much larger clone and differs at residue 6 from this DNA's translation, likely from a read error; the protein shown is the DNA's translation. The chain joins TRDV1 to TRDJ1, with no clear D. TCRdb supplies no J gene; here it was assigned by aligning the nucleotide sequence to germline. The V gene's germline CDR1 is TSWWSYY and CDR2 QGS. This CDR3 spans 16 amino acids. V shed 3 bases and J shed 2 bases, with 16 bases lying between them. The CDR3 region is CALGDLTSGHTDKLIF. CDR3 nucleotides: TGTGCTCTTGGGGACCTCACCTCGGGGCATACCGATAAACTCATCTTT.

Comments on this clone: TCRdb attributes to this sequence the protein of a much larger clone, which differs from the DNA translation at residue 13; a read error is likely, and the protein displayed is translated from the DNA. No J gene was called, and the V gene is TRDV2. This CDR3 spans 15 amino acids. Germline V gene data show CDR1 as GEAIGNYY and CDR2 as EKD. CDR3 sequence: CACDTGGGLTAQPFF. The CDR3 DNA reads as TGTGCCTGTGACACCGGCGGGGGGTTGACAGCACAACCCTTCTTT.

Comments on this clone: One base separates it from a far larger clone, so it is likely a read error. Additional DNA sequences in this sample encode the identical CDR3. The V and J genes are TRDV1 and TRDJ1; tentative D call: TRDD3 (5 bases). The J gene, left out of TCRdb, was set here by checking the DNA against germline. This CDR3 comprises 19 residues. Trimming took off 2 bases at V and 0 bases at J, with 22 bases between the two ends. Germline CDR1 and CDR2: TSWWSYY and QGS. The CDR3 DNA reads TGTGCTCTTGGGGAAACGTGGGGACCCTCAGGGAAGTACACCGATAAACTCATCTTT. Amino acids: CALGETWGPSGKYTDKLIF.

Comment on this clone: TCRdb has a much larger clone's protein, which differs at residue 8 from the translation of this DNA, likely because of a read error; what is shown is the protein translated from the DNA. The chain links TRDV2 to TRDJ1, with 11 bases fitting TRDD3. The J gene, absent from TCRdb, was called here by matching the DNA to germline. Germline assignment: CDR1 GEAIGNYY and CDR2 EKD. The V gene end was trimmed by 0 bases and the J gene end by 2 bases; junction bases not matched to a gene: 19. CDR3 length: 21 residues. The DNA of the CDR3 is TGTGCCTGTGACACCGTGAAGGTTAGTCCTGGGGGATACAAAGAAACCGATAAACTCATCTTT. It codes for CACDTVKVSPGGYKETDKLIF.

This clone came up many times. It differs at one base from a far larger clone, so likely a read error. Other DNA sequences in this specimen translate into the identical CDR3. The J gene went uncalled, whereas the V gene is TRDV2; the table's D call, TRDD3, was not checked against the DNA. Germline V gene sequence: CDR1 GEAIGNYY, CDR2 EKD. This CDR3 has 16 residues. This CDR3 is CACDWGSSWDTRQMFF. In DNA, the CDR3 is TGTGCCTGTGACTGGGGGAGCTCCTGGGACACCCGACAAATGTTTTTC.

This clone occurred a few times. TCRdb's entry gives the protein of a much larger clone, which mismatches this DNA's translation at residue 15, likely from a read error; the protein reported here is translated from the DNA. The chain has TRDV1 and TRDJ1; 9 bases agree with TRDD2. TCRdb offers no J gene call, so here the DNA was matched to germline to obtain one. Germline loops: CDR1 TSWWSYY, CDR2 QGS. Trimming took 2 bases from V and 9 from J; bases not matched to a gene: 22. There are 19 residues in the CDR3. The CDR3 region is CALGESLPTQPRYCVELIF. The CDR3 nucleotides are TGTGCTCTTGGGGAAAGCCTTCCTACACAACCTAGATACTGCGTAGAACTCATCTTT.

This clone was found a few times. The protein in TCRdb stems from a much larger clone and differs at residue 15 from this DNA's translation, likely a read error; here the protein is translated from the DNA. This chain uses TRDV1 with TRDJ1; 8 positions agree with TRDD3. The J gene is not listed in TCRdb, so it was assigned here from a DNA match to germline. This CDR3 contains 21 residues. Germline lookup yields CDR1 TSWWSYY and CDR2 QGS. V was clipped by 2 bases and J by 0 bases; unmatched bases: 20. The CDR3 region has the DNA TGTGCTCTTGGGGAATTGGCCTTCCCGAATACTGGGGGCACTCACACCGATAAACTCATCTTT. Its protein product is CALGELAFPNTGGTHTDKLIF.

In its sample, this clone was seen a few times. TCRdb's protein for this DNA is that of a much larger clone and differs from the translation at residue 11, likely a read error; the protein shown is the DNA translation. V is TRDV2 and J is TRDJ1; TRDD3 aligns across 8 bases. In the absence of a J gene in TCRdb, the DNA was matched to germline to assign it here. This CDR3 spans 16 amino acids. In germline, CDR1 is GEAIGNYY, CDR2 EKD. With V trimmed by 0 bases and J by 3 bases, 8 bases remained unmatched. This CDR3 reads CACDTGLGDHADKLIF. The CDR3 coding sequence is TGTGCCTGTGACACCGGCCTGGGGGACCACGCCGATAAACTCATCTTT.

As to this clone: A single base separates this from a much larger clone, so it may be a read error. The V gene is TRDV1, the J gene TRDJ1, with TRDD3 matching over 9 bases. TCRdb carries no J gene annotation; the J gene was assigned here by matching the DNA with germline. Germline V lookup: CDR1 TSWWSYY, CDR2 QGS. CDR3 length: 28 residues. V lost 3 bases to trimming and J lost 0 bases; unmatched junction nucleotides: 41. CDR3 bases: TGTGCTCTTGGGGAGCCCCATAAATACCTTCCTCCATGTCCGGGGCAGAACTGGGGGAATGCGTACACCGATAAACTCATCTTT. It specifies CALGEPHKYLPPCPGQNWGNAYTDKLIF.

This clone was seen a few times. TCRdb's listed protein matches a much larger clone and diverges from this DNA's translation at residue 16, likely through a read error; the protein shown comes from the DNA. The chain joins TRDV2 to TRDJ1, with 11 bases that match TRDD3. The J gene is not listed in TCRdb, so it was assigned here from a DNA match to germline. The CDR3 has 19 residues. CDR1 is GEAIGNYY and CDR2 is EKD in the germline V gene. For the CDR3, the DNA is TGTGCCTGTGACCCTATGCTTCTGGGGGATACCCCGTACACCGATGAACTCATCTTT. This gives the protein CACDPMLLGDTPYTDELIF.

A few counts support this clone. The protein given by TCRdb reflects a much larger clone and differs at residue 12 from this DNA's translation, likely from a read error; the protein shown is the DNA's translation. The chain links TRDV3 to TRDJ1; the match to TRDD3 covers 11 bases. V lost 5 bases to trimming and J lost 6 bases; unmatched junction nucleotides: 17. The CDR3 is 16 residues long. Germline V gene lookup returns CDR1 TVYSNPD and CDR2 GDNSRS (reference sequence). The CDR3 here is CAPQTRYWGISNKLIF. The CDR3 region has the DNA TGTGCCCCTCAAACTAGGTACTGGGGGATAAGCAATAAACTCATCTTT.

This clone appeared a few times. A read error likely explains this, since a far larger clone differs by one base. The identical CDR3 is also encoded by other nucleotide sequences in the sample. The chain links TRDV3 to TRDJ1; no clear D. Assignment of the J gene here rests on matching the DNA to germline, because TCRdb gives none. The CDR3 is made up of 12 amino acids. V was cut by 1 base and J by 0 bases, with 6 bases left in between. Germline V CDR1 and CDR2: TVYSNPD, GDNSRS (reference sequence). DNA for the CDR3: TGTGCCTTTAAACCTTACACCGATAAACTCATCTTT. Encoded protein: CAFKPYTDKLIF.

This clone was detected a few times. TCRdb attributes to this sequence the protein of a much larger clone, which differs from the DNA translation at residue 22; a read error is likely, and the protein displayed is translated from the DNA. Here the CDR3 DNA reads TGTGCCTGTGACAGCATGGACTTACTGGGGGATACTGGAAAAAGACCGGAGGGCACCGATAAACCCATCTTT. Translation gives CACDSMDLLGDTGKRPEGTDKPIF. The chain has TRDV2 and TRDJ1; 12 bases map to TRDD3. Germline values: CDR1 GEAIGNYY, CDR2 EKD. There are 24 residues in the CDR3.

This clone was counted only a few times. This is likely an artifact of a read error, given a far larger clone one base away. Additional DNA sequences in this sample encode the identical CDR3. This chain joins TRDV2 and TRDJ3, with 11 bases that match TRDD3. TCRdb leaves out the J gene; it was filled in here by matching the DNA to germline. The CDR3 runs to 22 residues. Germline V lookup: CDR1 GEAIGNYY, CDR2 EKD. In nucleotides, the CDR3 is TGCGCCTGTGACACCGCGATGGGGGATACGCAATTAAGCTCCTGGGACACCCGACAGATGTTTTTC. Protein product: CACDTAMGDTQLSSWDTRQMFF.

About this clone: The likely explanation is a read error, given a far larger clone one base away. The sample contains more than one DNA sequence encoding this CDR3. The CDR3 sequence is CACDEGWDTDKLIF. CDR3 bases: TGTGCCTGCGACGAGGGATGGGACACCGATAAACTCATCTTT. V and J are TRDV2 and TRDJ1; D possibly corresponds to TRDD3 (5 bases). Here the J gene came from matching the DNA to germline, since TCRdb omits it. Germline loops: CDR1 GEAIGNYY, CDR2 EKD. The CDR3 sequence is 14 residues long. V was pared by 7 bases and J by 0 bases, with 14 bases between.